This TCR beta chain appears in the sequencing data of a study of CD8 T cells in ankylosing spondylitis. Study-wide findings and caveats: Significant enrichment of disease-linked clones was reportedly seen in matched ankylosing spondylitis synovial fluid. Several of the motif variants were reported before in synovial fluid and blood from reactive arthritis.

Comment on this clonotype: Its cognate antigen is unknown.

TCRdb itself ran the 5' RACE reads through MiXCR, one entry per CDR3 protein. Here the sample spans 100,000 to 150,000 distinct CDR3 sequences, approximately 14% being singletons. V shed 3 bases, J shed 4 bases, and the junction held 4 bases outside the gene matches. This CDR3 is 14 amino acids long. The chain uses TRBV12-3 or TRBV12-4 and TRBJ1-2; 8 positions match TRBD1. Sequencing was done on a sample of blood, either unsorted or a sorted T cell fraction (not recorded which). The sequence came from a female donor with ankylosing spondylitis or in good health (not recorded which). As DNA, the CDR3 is TGTGCCAGCAGTTTTCTACAGGGGGGCTATGGCTACACCTTC. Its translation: CASSFLQGGYGYTF.